Below, 19 T cell receptor beta chains from the same sample are listed, as sequenced in a study of blood T cell repertoires in COVID-19. The assay was immunoSEQ multiplex PCR, and TCRdb's table has in-frame clones only and misses some. The table records 200,000 to 250,000 clones, 75% to 85% of them present only once. Sequenced material: peripheral blood. These receptors were collected from a woman aged 70-85 years with COVID-19, enrolled during active disease.

The V call is TRBV19, the J call TRBJ2-5; D is possibly TRBD2 (6 bases). Looked up from germline, CDR1 is LNHDA and CDR2 is SQIVND (reference sequence). Trimming removed 5 bases from V and 5 bases from J, with 18 bases in between. The CDR3 loop spans 15 amino acids. This CDR3 reads CASSVGGQRVETQYF. The CDR3 nucleotides read TGTGCCAGTAGTGTGGGAGGTCAAAGAGTTGAGACCCAGTACTTC.

The chain joins TRBV19 to TRBJ2-7; maybe TRBD1 (5 bases). The CDR3 sequence is 14 residues long. Per the germline V gene, CDR1 is LNHDA and CDR2 is SQIVND (reference sequence). Trimming cost V 5 bases and J 3 bases, with 14 bases left between them. In DNA form, the CDR3 reads TGTGCCAGTAGTGTCTCCGAGCAGGGCTACGAGCAGTACTTC. Its protein product is CASSVSEQGYEQYF.

The V and J genes are TRBV5-1 and TRBJ1-1, with 9 bases matching TRBD1. Germline CDR1 SGHRS, CDR2 YFSETQ. After removal of 0 bases from V and 7 bases from J, the junction contained 7 bases not matched to a gene. This CDR3 contains 15 residues. The CDR3 sequence: CASSLGDRVTVEAFF. CDR3 DNA sequence: TGCGCCAGCAGCTTGGGGGACAGGGTGACCGTTGAAGCTTTCTTT.

The chain combines TRBV29-1 with TRBJ2-1; D is unclear. Germline-derived CDR1 and CDR2 are SQVTM and ANQGSEA. CDR3 size: 12 residues. V was shortened by 7 bases and J by 3 bases, with 10 bases between the two germline ends. CDR3 loop: CSAYTGYNEQFF. The CDR3 DNA reads as TGCAGCGCGTACACGGGCTACAATGAGCAGTTCTTC.

CDR3 sequence reads: CAIREGQAAAYGYTF. The CDR3 DNA follows: TGTGCCATCAGAGAGGGACAGGCGGCAGCCTATGGCTACACCTTC. The chain links TRBV10-3 to TRBJ1-2; 8 positions match TRBD1. J was trimmed by 4 bases and V by 6 bases; bases with no gene match: 10. Germline CDR1 and CDR2: ENHRY and SYGVKD. The CDR3 length is 15 residues.

This sequence joins TRBV11-3 and TRBJ1-2, with 7 bases matching TRBD1. The length of the CDR3 is 17 residues. Germline CDR1 and CDR2: SGHNT and YENEEA. The J segment lost 5 bases and the V segment lost 1 base, leaving 13 bases of the junction unmatched. CDR3 residues: CASSLGVSGTDPYGYTF. The CDR3 DNA is TGTGCCAGCAGCTTAGGAGTTTCCGGGACAGACCCATATGGCTACACCTTC.

This clone was seen just once. This chain uses TRBV7-2 with TRBJ1-2; tentatively, D is TRBD1 (6 bases). The CDR3 contains 14 residues. CDR1 is SGHTA and CDR2 is FQGNSA in the germline V gene. V was cut by 1 base and J by 6 bases, with 12 bases left in between. The CDR3 reads CASSLVRGGDGYTF. The CDR3 DNA reads as TGTGCCAGCAGCTTAGTACGGGGGGGCGATGGCTACACCTTC.

The V and J genes are TRBV6-5 and TRBJ1-1; possible D gene TRBD1, 6 bases. Germline-derived CDR1 and CDR2 are MNHEY and SVGAGI. Trimming took off 4 bases at V and 2 bases at J, with 14 bases between the two ends. The length of the CDR3 is 15 residues. The CDR3 spells CASSFTQGRNTEAFF. The CDR3 DNA sequence: TGTGCCAGCAGTTTTACTCAGGGGCGTAACACTGAAGCTTTCTTT.

The chain links TRBV14 to TRBJ2-3; D is unclear. This CDR3 has 15 residues. The germline gives CDR1 SGHDN, CDR2 FVKESK. Trimming removed 0 bases at V and 1 base at J, with 8 bases between. The CDR3 here is CASSQDRVRTDTQYF. The CDR3 coding sequence is TGTGCCAGCAGCCAAGACCGGGTGCGCACAGATACGCAGTATTTT.

The V call is TRBV5-5, the J call TRBJ2-1; 15 bases are shared with TRBD2. The CDR3 totals 18 residues. V trimming: 0 bases; J trimming: 2 bases; junction bases outside the gene matches: 3. From germline, CDR1 is SGHKS and CDR2 YYEKEE (reference sequence). As DNA, the CDR3 is TGTGCCAGCAGCTTGGGGACTAGCGGGAGGGCCGCCTACAATGAGCAGTTCTTC. Translated: CASSLGTSGRAAYNEQFF.

The chain is built from TRBV6-2 or TRBV6-3 and TRBJ2-3, with 7 bases matching TRBD2. CDR3 length: 15 amino acids. Germline V gene sequence: CDR1 MNHEY, CDR2 SVGEGT. V dropped 5 bases and J dropped 2; count of bases not matched to a gene: 7. The CDR3 nucleotides read TGTGCCAGCAGTCGAAGGACTAGATCCACAGATACGCAGTATTTT. Its protein product is CASSRRTRSTDTQYF.

The CDR3 nucleotides read TGTGCCAGTAGTCTGACAGGGGACTCCTACGAGCAGTACTTC. Amino acids: CASSLTGDSYEQYF. The chain couples TRBV19 to TRBJ2-7; 8 bases match TRBD1. The CDR3 is 14 amino acids. Germline CDR1 LNHDA, CDR2 SQIVND (reference sequence). V dropped 5 bases and J dropped 0; count of bases not matched to a gene: 3.

CDR3 region: CASNPRDRDTEAFF. Here the CDR3 DNA reads TGTGCCAGCAACCCCCGGGATCGGGACACTGAAGCTTTCTTT. The chain employs TRBV11-3 and TRBJ1-1; D gene unclear. V was shortened by 7 bases and J by 3 bases, with 15 bases between the two germline ends. Germline V CDR1 and CDR2: SGHNT, YENEEA. This CDR3 region has 14 residues.

This clone was recorded a few times. The gene calls are TRBV3-1 (or the pseudogene TRBV3-2) and TRBJ2-7; D not certain. Trimming shortened V by 2 bases and J by 7 bases, and 6 bases separated the two germline ends. The CDR3 extends over 11 amino acids. CDR1 is LGHDT and CDR2 is YNNKEL in the germline V gene (reference sequence). The CDR3 is CASSQFGEQYF. The CDR3 nucleotides are TGTGCCAGCAGCCAATTCGGGGAGCAGTACTTC.

The chain recombines TRBV19 with TRBJ1-2; D call uncertain. Per germline, CDR1 LNHDA and CDR2 SQIVND (reference sequence). This CDR3 comprises 15 residues. Deletions cut 1 base from V and 4 bases from J, with 13 bases between. CDR3: CASSIVTGVSYGYTF. CDR3 coding DNA: TGTGCCAGTAGTATAGTTACGGGAGTCTCCTATGGCTACACCTTC. Supplemented by reference TRBV19 and TRBJ1-2, the full variable domain reads DGGITQSPKYLFRKEGQNVTLSCEQNLNHDAMYWYRQDPGQGLRLIYYSQIVNDFQKGDIAEGYSVSREKKESFPLTVTSAQKNPTAFYLCASSIVTGVSYGYTFGSGTRLTVV.

This clone has just a few counts. The chain has TRBV27 and TRBJ2-7; the D is unclear. Trimming shortened V by 3 bases and J by 4 bases, and 13 bases separated the two germline ends. The CDR3 consists of 14 residues. The V gene's germline CDR1 is MNHEY and CDR2 SMNVEV (reference sequence). CDR3 loop: CASSFAGDRYEQYF. For the CDR3, the DNA is TGTGCCAGCAGTTTTGCTGGAGATAGATACGAGCAGTACTTC.

This clone was recorded only once. This chain links TRBV7-8 with TRBJ1-2; 8 positions agree with TRBD1. The CDR3 is 15 amino acids. Germline trimming cut 1 base from V and 7 bases from J; bases unmatched to any gene: 8. Germline V CDR1 and CDR2: SGHVS, FQNEAQ. Here the CDR3 reads CASSLEGQVGGGYTF. In DNA, the CDR3 is TGTGCCAGCAGCTTAGAGGGACAGGTCGGCGGTGGCTACACCTTC.

The V call is TRBV9, the J call TRBJ2-7; D is perhaps TRBD2 (5 bases). Germline-derived CDR1 and CDR2 are SGDLS and YYNGEE. Trimming took off 1 base at V and 2 bases at J, with 10 bases between the two ends. This CDR3 contains 14 residues. Here the CDR3 DNA reads TGTGCCAGCAGCGTAACGGGGAGTGCCTACGAGCAGTACTTC. Its translation: CASSVTGSAYEQYF.

The chain joins TRBV7-8 to TRBJ1-4; D is possibly TRBD1 (5 bases). Trimming took off 0 bases at V and 8 bases at J, with 13 bases between the two ends. Germline V gene sequence: CDR1 SGHVS, CDR2 FQNEAQ. The CDR3 totals 15 residues. The DNA of the CDR3 is TGTGCCAGCAGCTTAGCGGGAGGGGAGAGGGAAAAACTGTTTTTT. Amino acids: CASSLAGGEREKLFF.